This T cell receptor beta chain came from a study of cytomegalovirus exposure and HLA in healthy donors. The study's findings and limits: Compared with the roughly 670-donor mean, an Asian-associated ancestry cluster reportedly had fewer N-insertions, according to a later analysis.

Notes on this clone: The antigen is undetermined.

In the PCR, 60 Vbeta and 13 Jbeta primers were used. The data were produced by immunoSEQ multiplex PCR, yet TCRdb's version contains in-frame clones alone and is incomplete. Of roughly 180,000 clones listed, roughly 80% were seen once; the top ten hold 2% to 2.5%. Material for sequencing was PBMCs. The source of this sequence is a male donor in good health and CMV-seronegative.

The CDR3, as DNA: TGTGCCAGCAGTTGGCGAGGGCCAACAGTTGAGCAGTTCTTC. This codes for CASSWRGPTVEQFF. This rearrangement joins TRBV27 to TRBJ2-1; tentative D call: TRBD2 (5 bases). The CDR3 consists of 14 residues. Trimming took 4 bases from V and 9 from J, leaving 16 bases between them. CDR1 MNHEY and CDR2 SMNVEV come from the germline V gene (reference sequence).